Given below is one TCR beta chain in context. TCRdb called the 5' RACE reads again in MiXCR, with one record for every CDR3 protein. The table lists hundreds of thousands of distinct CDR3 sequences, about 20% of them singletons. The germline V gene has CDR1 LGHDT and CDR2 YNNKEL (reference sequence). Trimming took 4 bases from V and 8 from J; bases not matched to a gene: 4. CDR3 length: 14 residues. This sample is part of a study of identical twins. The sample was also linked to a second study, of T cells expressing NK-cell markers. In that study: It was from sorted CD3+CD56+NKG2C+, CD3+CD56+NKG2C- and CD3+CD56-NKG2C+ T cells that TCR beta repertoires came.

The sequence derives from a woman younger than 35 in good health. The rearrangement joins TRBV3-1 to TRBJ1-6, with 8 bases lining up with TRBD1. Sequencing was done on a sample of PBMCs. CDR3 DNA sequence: TGTGCCAGCAGCCTATCGGGACAGGATTCACCCCTCCACTTT. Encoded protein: CASSLSGQDSPLHF.